This T cell receptor (beta chain) was identified during a study of blood T cell repertoires in COVID-19. V lost 5 bases to trimming and J lost 4 bases, with 9 bases between them. The CDR3 consists of 12 residues. In the study's own analysis: Amplification from reference gene primers served as the basis for estimated nucleated cell counts. Only in-frame clones appear in the TCRdb table, and some are missing; sequencing was by immunoSEQ multiplex PCR. V, J and clone size were drawn from that table, and D and trimming were deduced from the DNA. This table holds 200,000 to 250,000 clones, 80% to 85% found once.

The sequence came from a young woman who had recovered from COVID-19. The sequenced material came from peripheral blood. The V call is TRBV12-3 or TRBV12-4, the J call TRBJ2-7, with D tentatively TRBD2 (5 bases). CDR3 region: CASSREVYEQYF. The CDR3 coding sequence is TGTGCCAGCAGTCGGGAAGTGTACGAGCAGTACTTC.